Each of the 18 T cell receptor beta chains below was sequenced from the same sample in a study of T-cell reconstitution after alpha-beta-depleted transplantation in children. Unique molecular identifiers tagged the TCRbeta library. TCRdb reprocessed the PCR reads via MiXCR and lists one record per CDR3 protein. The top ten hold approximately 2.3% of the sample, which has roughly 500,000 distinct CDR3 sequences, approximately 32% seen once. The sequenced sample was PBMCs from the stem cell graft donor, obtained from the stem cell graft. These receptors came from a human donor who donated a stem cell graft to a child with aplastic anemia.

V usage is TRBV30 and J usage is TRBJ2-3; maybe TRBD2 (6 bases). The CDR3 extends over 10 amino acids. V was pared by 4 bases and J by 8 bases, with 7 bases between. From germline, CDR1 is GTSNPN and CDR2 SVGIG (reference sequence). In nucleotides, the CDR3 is TGTGCCTGGATGGAGGGTACGCAGTATTTT. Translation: CAWMEGTQYF. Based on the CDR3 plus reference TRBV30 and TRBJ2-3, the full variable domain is SQTIHQWPATLVQPVGSPLSLECTVEGTSNPNLYWYRQAAGRGLQLLFYSVGIGQISSEVPQNLSASRPQDRQFILSSKKLLLSDSGFYLCAWMEGTQYFGPGTRLTVL.

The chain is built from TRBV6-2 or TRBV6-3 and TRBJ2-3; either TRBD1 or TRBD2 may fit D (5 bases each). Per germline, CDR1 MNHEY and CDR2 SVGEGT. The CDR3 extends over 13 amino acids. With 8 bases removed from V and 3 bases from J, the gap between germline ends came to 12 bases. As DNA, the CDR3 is TGTGCCAGCGCGAGGGGTCGGACAGATACGCAGTATTTT. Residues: CASARGRTDTQYF.

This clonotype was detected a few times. In nucleotides, the CDR3 is TGTGCCAGCAGCCCGGTGGGGGCCGTTATCTATGGCTACACCTTC. Encoded protein: CASSPVGAVIYGYTF. The J gene is TRBJ1-2, the V gene TRBV7-9, with D perhaps TRBD1 (6 bases). Between the trimmed V and J ends, which lost 5 bases and 4 bases, there was a span of 17 bases. The CDR3 covers 15 residues. Germline lookup yields CDR1 SEHNR and CDR2 FQNEAQ (reference sequence).

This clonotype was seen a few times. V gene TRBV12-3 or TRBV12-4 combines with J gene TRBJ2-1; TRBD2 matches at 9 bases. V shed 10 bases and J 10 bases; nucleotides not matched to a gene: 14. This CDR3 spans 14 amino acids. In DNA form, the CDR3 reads TGTGCCACCGCGGGGGGGGCAAGGGGGGACGAGCAGTTCTTC. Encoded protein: CATAGGARGDEQFF.

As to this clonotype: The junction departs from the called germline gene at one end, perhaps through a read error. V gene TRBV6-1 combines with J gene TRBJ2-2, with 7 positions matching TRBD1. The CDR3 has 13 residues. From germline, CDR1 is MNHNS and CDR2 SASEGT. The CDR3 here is CASTEQGTGELFF. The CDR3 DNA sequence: TGTGCCAGCACTGAACAGGGGACCGGGGAGCTGTTTTTT.

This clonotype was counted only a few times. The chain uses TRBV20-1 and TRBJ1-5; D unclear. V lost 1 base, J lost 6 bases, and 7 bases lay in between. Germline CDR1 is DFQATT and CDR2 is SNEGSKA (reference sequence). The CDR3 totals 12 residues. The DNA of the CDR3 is TGCAGTGCTAGAGGAGGCGGTCAGCCCCAGCATTTT. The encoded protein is CSARGGGQPQHF.

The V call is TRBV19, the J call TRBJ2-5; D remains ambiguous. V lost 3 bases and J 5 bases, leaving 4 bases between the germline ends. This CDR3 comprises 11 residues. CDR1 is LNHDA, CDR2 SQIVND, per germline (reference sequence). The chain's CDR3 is CASSMWETQYF. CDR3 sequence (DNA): TGTGCCAGTAGTATGTGGGAGACCCAGTACTTC.

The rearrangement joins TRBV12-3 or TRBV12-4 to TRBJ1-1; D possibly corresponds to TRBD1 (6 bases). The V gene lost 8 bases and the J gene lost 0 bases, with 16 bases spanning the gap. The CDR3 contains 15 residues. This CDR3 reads CASSPGGSLNTEAFF. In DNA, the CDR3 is TGTGCCAGCTCACCGGGGGGCTCACTGAACACTGAAGCTTTCTTT.

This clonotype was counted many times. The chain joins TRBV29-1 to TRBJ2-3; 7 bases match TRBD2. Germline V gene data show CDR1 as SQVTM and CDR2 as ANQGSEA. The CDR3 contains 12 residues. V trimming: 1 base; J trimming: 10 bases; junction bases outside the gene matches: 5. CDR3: CSVEVGGSAQYF. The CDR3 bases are TGCAGCGTTGAAGTAGGCGGGAGTGCGCAGTATTTT.

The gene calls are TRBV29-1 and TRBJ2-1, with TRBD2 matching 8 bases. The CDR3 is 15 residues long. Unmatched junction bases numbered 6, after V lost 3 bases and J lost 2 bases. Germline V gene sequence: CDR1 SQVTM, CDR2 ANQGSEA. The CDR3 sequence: CSVDTSGGAYNEQFF. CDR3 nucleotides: TGCAGCGTTGATACTAGCGGAGGAGCCTACAATGAGCAGTTCTTC.

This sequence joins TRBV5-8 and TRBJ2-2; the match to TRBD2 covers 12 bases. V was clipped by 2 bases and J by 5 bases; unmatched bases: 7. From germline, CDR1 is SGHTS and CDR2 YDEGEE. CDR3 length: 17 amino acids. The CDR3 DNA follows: TGTGCCAGCAGCTTTGGCCTAGCGGGGGGGCCTACCGGGGAGCTGTTTTTT. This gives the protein CASSFGLAGGPTGELFF.

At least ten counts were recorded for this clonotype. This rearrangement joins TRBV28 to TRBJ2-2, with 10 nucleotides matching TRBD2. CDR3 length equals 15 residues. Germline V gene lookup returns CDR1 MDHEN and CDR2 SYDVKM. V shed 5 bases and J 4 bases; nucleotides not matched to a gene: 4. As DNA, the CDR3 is TGTGCCAGCAGTACTAGCGGGAAGGTCACCGGGGAGCTGTTTTTT. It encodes CASSTSGKVTGELFF.

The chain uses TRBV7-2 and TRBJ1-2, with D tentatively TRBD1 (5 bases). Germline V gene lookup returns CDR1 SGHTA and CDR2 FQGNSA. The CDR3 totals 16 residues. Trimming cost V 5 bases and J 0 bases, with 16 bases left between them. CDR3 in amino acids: CASSLGGGTTNYGYTF. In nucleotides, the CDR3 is TGTGCCAGCAGCCTTGGGGGGGGAACTACTAACTATGGCTACACCTTC.

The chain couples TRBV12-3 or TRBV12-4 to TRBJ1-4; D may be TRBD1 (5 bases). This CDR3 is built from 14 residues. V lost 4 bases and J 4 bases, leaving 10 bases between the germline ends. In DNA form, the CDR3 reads TGTGCCAGCAGTTGGGACGGTCGTAATGAAAAACTGTTTTTT. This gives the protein CASSWDGRNEKLFF.

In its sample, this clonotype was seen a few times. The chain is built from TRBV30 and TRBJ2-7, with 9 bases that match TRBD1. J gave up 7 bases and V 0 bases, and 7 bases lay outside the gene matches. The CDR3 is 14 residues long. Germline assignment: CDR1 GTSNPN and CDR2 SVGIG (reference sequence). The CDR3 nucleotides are TGTGCCTGGAGTGTACAGGGGGCGGGTTTTGAGCAGTACTTC. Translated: CAWSVQGAGFEQYF. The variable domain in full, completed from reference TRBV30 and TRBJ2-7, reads SQTIHQWPATLVQPVGSPLSLECTVEGTSNPNLYWYRQAAGRGLQLLFYSVGIGQISSEVPQNLSASRPQDRQFILSSKKLLLSDSGFYLCAWSVQGAGFEQYFGPGTRLTVT.

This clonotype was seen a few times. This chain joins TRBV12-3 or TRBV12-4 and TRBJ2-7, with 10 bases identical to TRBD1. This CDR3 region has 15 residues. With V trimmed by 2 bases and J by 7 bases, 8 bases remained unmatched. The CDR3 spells CASSLSGTGDLEQYV. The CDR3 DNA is TGTGCCAGCAGTTTATCCGGGACAGGGGATTTAGAGCAGTACGTC.

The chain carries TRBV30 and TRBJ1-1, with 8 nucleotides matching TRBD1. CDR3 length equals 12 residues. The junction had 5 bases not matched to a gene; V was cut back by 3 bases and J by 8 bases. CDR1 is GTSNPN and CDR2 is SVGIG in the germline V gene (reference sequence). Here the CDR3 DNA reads TGTGCCTGGAGCTCACAGGGGGTCGAAGCTTTCTTT. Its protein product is CAWSSQGVEAFF.

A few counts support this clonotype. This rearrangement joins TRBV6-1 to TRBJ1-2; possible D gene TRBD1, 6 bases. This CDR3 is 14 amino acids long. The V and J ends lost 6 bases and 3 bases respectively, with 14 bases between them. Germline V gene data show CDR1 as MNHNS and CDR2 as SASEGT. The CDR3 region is CASSPNRDYYGYTF. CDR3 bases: TGTGCCAGCAGCCCAAACAGGGATTACTATGGCTACACCTTC.